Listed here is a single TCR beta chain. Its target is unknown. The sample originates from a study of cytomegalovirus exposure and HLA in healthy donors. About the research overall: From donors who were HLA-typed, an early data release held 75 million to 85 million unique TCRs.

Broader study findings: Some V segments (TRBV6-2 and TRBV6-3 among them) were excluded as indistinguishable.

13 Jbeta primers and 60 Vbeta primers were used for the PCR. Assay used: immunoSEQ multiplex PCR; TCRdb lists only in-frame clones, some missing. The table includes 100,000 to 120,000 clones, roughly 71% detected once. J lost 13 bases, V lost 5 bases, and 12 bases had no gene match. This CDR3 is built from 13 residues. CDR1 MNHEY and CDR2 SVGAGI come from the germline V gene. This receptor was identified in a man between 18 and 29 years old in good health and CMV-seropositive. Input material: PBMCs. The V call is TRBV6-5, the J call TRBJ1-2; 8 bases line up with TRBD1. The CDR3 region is CASSRGTGSRPTF. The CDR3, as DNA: TGTGCCAGCAGTCGCGGGACAGGCAGCCGCCCCACCTTC.